This TCR beta chain is from a study of T cells in localized non-small cell lung cancer. The repertoire was sequenced with immunoSEQ multiplex PCR; TCRdb's copy has only in-frame clones and lacks some. This table holds about 59,000 clones, approximately 89% found once. Study observations and caveats: As only one tumor region underwent sequencing, heterogeneity remains possible. Prolonged overall survival went with higher T cell density in the blood. Turning up in adjacent lung were a median roughly 50 of the top 100 tumor clones. Of the tissues analyzed, uninvolved adjacent lung showed maximal T cell clonality, greater than tumor.

To note about this clone: Its antigen remains unknown.

Germline loops: CDR1 SQVTM, CDR2 ANQGSEA. The CDR3 sequence is 14 residues long. Between the trimmed V and J ends, which lost 4 bases and 8 bases, there was a span of 17 bases. The chain couples TRBV29-1 to TRBJ1-4; perhaps TRBD1 as D (5 bases). The source material was peripheral blood, sampled before any cancer treatment. This receptor was taken from a man aged 40-75 years with stage I lung adenocarcinoma. Here the CDR3 reads CSVVHPGPGEKLFF. CDR3 DNA: TGCAGCGTTGTTCACCCGGGGCCGGGGGAAAAACTGTTTTTT.